The 30 T cell receptor beta chains reported below all come from one sample, sequenced in a study of beta chain features in type 1 diabetes. Study observations and caveats: Shorter TCRB CDR3s, moderately but significantly so, were found in Type 1 diabetes patients in all four CD4+ subsets.

The antigens for these receptors are not known. TCRB transcripts that were expressed got sequenced, as all of the isolated RNA had been reverse transcribed. TCRdb keeps only in-frame clones here, not all; method: immunoSEQ multiplex PCR. Found here are a few hundred thousand clones, roughly 16% of them singletons; the top ten hold approximately 0.086%. Sequencing was carried out using naive CD4+ T cells from blood. The receptors stem from a man in his thirties or forties with type 1 diabetes.

DNA of the CDR3: TGCAGCGTTGGTAGCATGCTATCGACCTCCTATGGCTACACCTTC. This sequence encodes CSVGSMLSTSYGYTF. The chain joins TRBV29-1 to TRBJ1-2; D unclear. This CDR3 spans 15 amino acids. Per the germline V gene, CDR1 is SQVTM and CDR2 is ANQGSEA. V gave up 4 bases and J gave up 4 bases, with 19 bases separating them.

The table lists this clone with a few counts. The chain links TRBV7-9 to TRBJ2-3; no definite D call. The germline gives CDR1 SEHNR, CDR2 FQNEAQ (reference sequence). This CDR3 has 16 residues. Trimming stripped 1 base from V and 1 base from J, with 12 bases between. The CDR3 region has the DNA TGTGCCAGCAGCTTAGTCCGGGCTTTGGGCACAGATACGCAGTATTTT. Translation: CASSLVRALGTDTQYF.

This clone was seen more than once but under ten times. The chain is built from TRBV2 and TRBJ2-5, with 7 bases lining up with TRBD1. This CDR3 has 14 amino acids. Trimming at V came to 7 bases and at J to 3 bases, leaving 8 bases not matched to a gene. CDR1 and CDR2 (germline): SNHLY, FYNNEI. CDR3 in DNA: TGTGCCAGCAAACCCGGGACAGCCAAAGAGACCCAGTACTTC. Translated: CASKPGTAKETQYF.

The rearrangement uses TRBV30 and TRBJ2-2; 10 bases are a match to TRBD2. Per the germline V gene, CDR1 is GTSNPN and CDR2 is SVGIG (reference sequence). With V trimmed by 2 bases and J by 4 bases, 4 bases remained unmatched. This CDR3 is 15 amino acids long. CDR3 amino acids: CAWSKLAGFTGELFF. CDR3 in DNA: TGTGCCTGGAGTAAACTAGCGGGATTCACCGGGGAGCTGTTTTTT.

This clone was seen more than once but under ten times. This sequence joins TRBV30 and TRBJ1-5; D is ambiguous. The germline CDR1 and CDR2 sequences are GTSNPN and SVGIG (reference sequence). This CDR3 has 13 residues. Trimming took off 3 bases at V and 2 bases at J, with 8 bases between the two ends. CDR3 in DNA: TGTGCCTGGAGCGAAAGTGGCAATCAGCCCCAGCATTTT. Protein: CAWSESGNQPQHF. Looking up the rest from reference TRBV30 and TRBJ1-5 gives the full variable domain: SQTIHQWPATLVQPVGSPLSLECTVEGTSNPNLYWYRQAAGRGLQLLFYSVGIGQISSEVPQNLSASRPQDRQFILSSKKLLLSDSGFYLCAWSESGNQPQHFGDGTRLSIL.

The CDR3 sequence is CASSDRVGYEQYF. The CDR3 bases are TGCGCCAGCAGCGATCGGGTCGGGTACGAGCAGTACTTC. The chain uses TRBV5-1 and TRBJ2-7; D uncertain. The germline V and J ends were trimmed by 4 bases and 4 bases, with 12 bases remaining between them. This CDR3 is 13 amino acids long. CDR1 SGHRS and CDR2 YFSETQ come from the germline V gene.

This sequence joins TRBV11-1 and TRBJ1-5; D gene uncertain. Trimming took 1 base from V and 1 from J, leaving 2 bases between them. The CDR3 runs to 13 residues. CDR1 and CDR2 (germline): SGHAT, FQDESV (reference sequence). The CDR3 region is CASSLGSNQPQHF. The CDR3 nucleotides are TGTGCCAGCAGCTTAGGAAGCAATCAGCCCCAGCATTTT.

The rearrangement joins TRBV14 to TRBJ2-4, with 8 positions matching TRBD1. The CDR3 is made up of 15 amino acids. J gave up 10 bases and V 0 bases, and 8 bases lay outside the gene matches. Germline CDR1 reads SGHDN; CDR2 reads FVKESK. CDR3 in amino acids: CASSQDRQGAGIQYF. CDR3 bases: TGTGCCAGCAGCCAAGATCGGCAGGGGGCCGGAATTCAGTACTTC. The variable domain in full, with the rest retrieved from reference TRBV14 and TRBJ2-4, is EAGVTQFPSHSVIEKGQTVTLRCDPISGHDNLYWYRRVMGKEIKFLLHFVKESKQDESGMPNNRFLAERTGGTYSTLKVQPAELEDSGVYFCASSQDRQGAGIQYFGAGTRLSVL.

A few counts support this clone. The chain joins TRBV7-2 to TRBJ1-1; D gene unclear. Trimming pared 5 bases from V and 5 bases from J, leaving 0 bases between. This CDR3 comprises 9 residues. Germline CDR1 reads SGHTA; CDR2 reads FQGNSA. The chain's CDR3 is CASSTEAFF. In DNA, the CDR3 is TGTGCCAGCAGCACTGAAGCTTTCTTT.

In its sample, this clone was seen a few times. The chain employs TRBV30 and TRBJ1-4; maybe TRBD1 (5 bases). Germline CDR1 and CDR2: GTSNPN and SVGIG (reference sequence). CDR3 length: 14 amino acids. Trimming removed 5 bases from V and 0 bases from J, with 10 bases in between. CDR3 nucleotide sequence: TGTGCCTGGGCGACAGCCTCAACTAATGAAAAACTGTTTTTT. Protein sequence: CAWATASTNEKLFF.

The chain has TRBV30 and TRBJ1-5; D not certain. The CDR3 extends over 12 amino acids. From germline, CDR1 is GTSNPN and CDR2 SVGIG (reference sequence). V shed 1 base and J shed 8 bases, with 9 bases lying between them. The CDR3 coding sequence is TGTGCCTGGAGTGCCGATACTGAGCCCCAGCATTTT. This encodes CAWSADTEPQHF.

In its sample, this clone was seen a few times. This sequence joins TRBV4-1 and TRBJ2-1; no firm D call. Germline V CDR1 and CDR2: MGHRA, YSYEKL. The CDR3 loop spans 15 amino acids. Trimming cost V 4 bases and J 0 bases, with 10 bases left between them. DNA for the CDR3: TGCGCCAGCAGCCCAGACCCGGTCTCCTACAATGAGCAGTTCTTC. Protein sequence: CASSPDPVSYNEQFF.

A few counts support this clone. The V call is TRBV9, the J call TRBJ2-2; unclear D gene. Trimming removed 0 bases at V and 6 bases at J, with 9 bases between. Germline V gene lookup returns CDR1 SGDLS and CDR2 YYNGEE. The CDR3 extends over 14 amino acids. CDR3: CASSVGGIAGELFF. In nucleotides, the CDR3 is TGTGCCAGCAGCGTAGGAGGTATAGCCGGGGAGCTGTTTTTT.

A few counts support this clone. The rearrangement joins TRBV9 to TRBJ2-1, with 11 bases identical to TRBD2. The J segment lost 1 base and the V segment lost 0 bases, leaving 6 bases of the junction unmatched. Germline V gene sequence: CDR1 SGDLS, CDR2 YYNGEE. The CDR3 runs 18 residues. CDR3: CASSVEDSGRESYNEQFF. CDR3 nucleotide sequence: TGTGCCAGCAGCGTAGAGGATAGCGGGAGGGAGTCCTACAATGAGCAGTTCTTC.

The V gene is TRBV29-1, the J gene TRBJ1-2; D is undetermined. Deletions cut 4 bases from V and 8 bases from J, with 17 bases between. Germline loops: CDR1 SQVTM, CDR2 ANQGSEA. This CDR3 region has 13 residues. The CDR3 is CSVAALLTEGYTF. The DNA for the CDR3 is TGCAGCGTTGCGGCCCTTTTAACCGAGGGCTACACCTTC.

Comment on this clone: Distinct nucleotide sequences in the sample also encode this CDR3. The chain links TRBV30 to TRBJ1-5; D is unresolved. The CDR3 runs 13 residues. Per the germline V gene, CDR1 is GTSNPN and CDR2 is SVGIG (reference sequence). The ends were cut back, 0 bases at V and 1 base at J, with 4 bases in the middle. The CDR3 here is CAWSVQSNQPQHF. Here the CDR3 DNA reads TGTGCCTGGAGTGTACAAAGCAATCAGCCCCAGCATTTT.

The chain joins TRBV20-1 to TRBJ2-7; 7 nucleotides line up with TRBD2. V gave up 6 bases and J gave up 3 bases; unmatched junction bases: 2. Germline lookup yields CDR1 DFQATT and CDR2 SNEGSKA (reference sequence). The CDR3 has 11 residues. CDR3: CSARDYYEQYF. CDR3 DNA sequence: TGCAGTGCCCGGGACTACTACGAGCAGTACTTC.

The rearrangement links TRBV25-1 to TRBJ2-2; no reliable D call. V lost 1 base to trimming and J lost 2 bases, with 8 bases between them. Germline V gives CDR1 MGHDK, CDR2 SYGVNS. The CDR3 covers 15 residues. The CDR3 here is CASSEFDGNTGELFF. The CDR3, as DNA: TGTGCCAGCAGTGAATTTGACGGAAACACCGGGGAGCTGTTTTTT.

In DNA form, the CDR3 reads TGCAGCGTTGCAATGACTAGCGGATCATGGTCGGGCATTCAGTACTTC. Translating gives CSVAMTSGSWSGIQYF. V and J are TRBV29-1 and TRBJ2-4; TRBD2 agrees at 9 bases. V shed 4 bases, J shed 9 bases, and the junction held 16 bases outside the gene matches. CDR3 length: 16 amino acids. CDR1 SQVTM and CDR2 ANQGSEA come from the germline V gene.

The chain uses TRBV14 and TRBJ1-2; D gene unclear. The V gene lost 5 bases and the J gene lost 3 bases, with 13 bases spanning the gap. The CDR3 has 14 residues. Germline V gene data show CDR1 as SGHDN and CDR2 as FVKESK. The CDR3 DNA reads as TGTGCCAGCAGCAAATTCCAGCTGGACTATGGCTACACCTTC. It translates to CASSKFQLDYGYTF.

This clone was recorded a few times. The CDR3 region is CASQGGRKTQYF. The CDR3 DNA follows: TGCGCCAGCCAGGGGGGTAGGAAGACCCAGTACTTC. This chain uses TRBV23-1 with TRBJ2-5, with D tentatively TRBD1 (7 bases). TRBV23-1 is an open reading frame, and its role is uncertain. Between the trimmed V and J ends, which lost 8 bases and 6 bases, there was a span of 13 bases. CDR3 length: 12 amino acids.

The rearrangement links TRBV6-1 to TRBJ2-7; TRBD2 matches 13 bases. Unmatched junction bases numbered 9, after V lost 10 bases and J lost 6 bases. The germline V gene has CDR1 MNHNS and CDR2 SASEGT. This CDR3 is built from 14 residues. The CDR3 DNA is TGTGCCACAAGTGGGGGGACTAGCGGGATCGAGCAGTACTTC. The encoded protein is CATSGGTSGIEQYF.

This CDR3 is CASSPNYGYTF. In nucleotides, the CDR3 is TGTGCCAGCAGTCCTAACTATGGCTACACCTTC. V and J are TRBV28 and TRBJ1-2; no clear D. Germline assignment: CDR1 MDHEN and CDR2 SYDVKM. This CDR3 has 11 residues. V was pared by 5 bases and J by 0 bases, with 1 base between.

V usage is TRBV29-1 and J usage is TRBJ2-7; a weak D match, TRBD2 (6 bases). V lost 7 bases and J 2 bases, leaving 9 bases between the germline ends. Germline-derived CDR1 and CDR2 are SQVTM and ANQGSEA. The CDR3 contains 11 residues. The CDR3 DNA sequence: TGCAGCGGGAGGGATGCCTACGAGCAGTACTTC. Protein: CSGRDAYEQYF.

The CDR3 is CASSPPGQGFTDTQYF. CDR3 coding DNA: TGTGCCAGCAGCCCCCCGGGACAGGGGTTCACAGATACGCAGTATTTT. This rearrangement joins TRBV7-9 to TRBJ2-3, with TRBD1 identical over 10 bases. Germline trimming cut 5 bases from V and 2 bases from J; bases unmatched to any gene: 7. This CDR3 has 16 amino acids. The germline V gene has CDR1 SEHNR and CDR2 FQNEAQ (reference sequence).

The rearrangement uses TRBV7-7 and TRBJ2-5; 7 nucleotides align to TRBD1. The V segment lost 5 bases and the J segment 4 bases; nucleotides outside the gene matches: 10. CDR3 length equals 15 residues. Germline V gene data show CDR1 as SSHAT and CDR2 as FNYEAQ (reference sequence). The chain's CDR3 is CASSLLRQGSETQYF. In DNA, the CDR3 is TGTGCCAGCAGCCTCCTCCGACAGGGTTCAGAGACCCAGTACTTC.

This clone appeared a few times. The rearrangement joins TRBV29-1 to TRBJ1-1; a possible D gene is TRBD1 (5 bases). Germline CDR1 is SQVTM and CDR2 is ANQGSEA. V was cut by 5 bases and J by 1 base, with 17 bases left in between. This CDR3 has 15 residues. CDR3 nucleotides: TGCAGCGTTAACGGCAGGGCTCTTCAGAACACTGAAGCTTTCTTT. Its protein is CSVNGRALQNTEAFF.

The chain has TRBV28 and TRBJ2-7; D is unresolved. Germline V gives CDR1 MDHEN, CDR2 SYDVKM. V was trimmed by 2 bases and J by 7 bases, leaving 12 bases between them. The CDR3 sequence is 13 residues long. The CDR3 protein is CASSLVMRLEQYF. In DNA form, the CDR3 reads TGTGCCAGCAGTTTAGTTATGCGACTTGAGCAGTACTTC.

The rearrangement uses TRBV10-3 and TRBJ2-7; the D is unclear. CDR3 length: 13 residues. The V and J ends lost 9 bases and 6 bases respectively, with 18 bases between them. Germline CDR1 is ENHRY and CDR2 is SYGVKD. DNA for the CDR3: TGTGCCATTTCGGTTGATAGGCTTTCCGAGCAGTACTTC. Amino acid sequence: CAISVDRLSEQYF.

This clone was observed a few times. The chain carries TRBV11-2 and TRBJ2-5; a possible D gene is TRBD1 (6 bases). Germline V gene lookup returns CDR1 SGHAT and CDR2 FQNNGV. V shed 5 bases and J shed 3 bases, with 16 bases lying between them. The CDR3 runs to 15 residues. CDR3 in DNA: TGTGCCAGCAGCCCGGACAGCGCTGGCGAAGAGACCCAGTACTTC. Residues: CASSPDSAGEETQYF.